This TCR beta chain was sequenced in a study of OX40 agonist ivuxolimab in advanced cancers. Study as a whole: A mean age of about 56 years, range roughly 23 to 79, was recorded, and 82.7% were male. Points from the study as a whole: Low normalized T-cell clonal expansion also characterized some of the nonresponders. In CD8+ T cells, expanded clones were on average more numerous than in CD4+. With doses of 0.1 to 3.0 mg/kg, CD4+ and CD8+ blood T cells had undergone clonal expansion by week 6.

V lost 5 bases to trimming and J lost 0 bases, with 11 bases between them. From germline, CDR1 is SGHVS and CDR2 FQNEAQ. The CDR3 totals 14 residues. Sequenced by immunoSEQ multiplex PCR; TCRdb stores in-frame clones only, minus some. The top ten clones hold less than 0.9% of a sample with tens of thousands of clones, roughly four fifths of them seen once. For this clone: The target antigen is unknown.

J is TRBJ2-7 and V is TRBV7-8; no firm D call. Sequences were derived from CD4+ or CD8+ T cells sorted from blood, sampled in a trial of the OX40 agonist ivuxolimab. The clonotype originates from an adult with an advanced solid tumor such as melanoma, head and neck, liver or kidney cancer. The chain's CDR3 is CASSTPSDSYEQYF. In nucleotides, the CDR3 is TGTGCCAGCAGCACCCCCAGCGACTCCTACGAGCAGTACTTC.